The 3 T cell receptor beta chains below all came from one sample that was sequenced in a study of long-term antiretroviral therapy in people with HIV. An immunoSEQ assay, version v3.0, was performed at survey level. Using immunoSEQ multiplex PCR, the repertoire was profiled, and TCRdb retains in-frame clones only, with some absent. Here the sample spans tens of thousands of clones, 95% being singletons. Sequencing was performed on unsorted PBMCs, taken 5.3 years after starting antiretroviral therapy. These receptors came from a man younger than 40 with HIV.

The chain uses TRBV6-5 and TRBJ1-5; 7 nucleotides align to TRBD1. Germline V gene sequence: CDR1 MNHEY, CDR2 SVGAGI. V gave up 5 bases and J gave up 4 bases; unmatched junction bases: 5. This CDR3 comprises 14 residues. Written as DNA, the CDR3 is TGTGCCAGCAGTCCCGGACAGGAAAATCAGCCCCAGCATTTT. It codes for CASSPGQENQPQHF.

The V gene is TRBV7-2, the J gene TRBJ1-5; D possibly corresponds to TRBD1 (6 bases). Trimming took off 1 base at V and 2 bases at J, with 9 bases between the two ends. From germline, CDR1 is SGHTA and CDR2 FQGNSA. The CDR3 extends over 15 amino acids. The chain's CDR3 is CASSLERGGNQPQHF. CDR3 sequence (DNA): TGTGCCAGCAGCTTAGAGAGGGGGGGCAATCAGCCCCAGCATTTT.

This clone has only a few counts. CDR3 nucleotides: TGTGCCAGCAGCCCTTTCGGGGGGAACACTGAAGCTTTCTTT. Protein: CASSPFGGNTEAFF. The chain combines TRBV7-3 with TRBJ1-1, with D possibly TRBD1 on 5 matching bases. Germline V gives CDR1 SGHTA, CDR2 FQGTGA. V lost 5 bases, J lost 1 base, and 11 bases lay in between. This CDR3 is 14 amino acids long.